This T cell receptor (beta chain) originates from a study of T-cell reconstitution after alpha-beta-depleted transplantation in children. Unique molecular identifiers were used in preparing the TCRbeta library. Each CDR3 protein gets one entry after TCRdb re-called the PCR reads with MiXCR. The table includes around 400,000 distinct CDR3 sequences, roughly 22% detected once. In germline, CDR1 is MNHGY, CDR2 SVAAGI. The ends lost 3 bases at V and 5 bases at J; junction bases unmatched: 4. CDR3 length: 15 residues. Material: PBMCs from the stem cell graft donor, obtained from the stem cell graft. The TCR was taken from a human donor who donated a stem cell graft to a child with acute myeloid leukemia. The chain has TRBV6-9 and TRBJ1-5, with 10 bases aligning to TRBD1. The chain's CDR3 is CASSYPGQGYQPQHF. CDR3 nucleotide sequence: TGTGCCAGCAGTTACCCGGGACAGGGGTATCAGCCCCAGCATTTT.